A single sample is the source of the 23 T cell receptor beta chains below, sequenced in a study of graft-versus-host responses after intestinal transplantation. No antigen has been assigned to these receptors. The method was immunoSEQ multiplex PCR; TCRdb's version includes in-frame clones alone and lacks a portion of them. The sample yields 75,000 to 100,000 clones, 85% to 95% seen once. Sequenced material: unstimulated CD8+ T cells sorted from spleen or lymph node cells, taken before intestinal transplant. The receptors originated from a human donor who received an intestinal transplant.

The genes are TRBV10-1 and TRBJ2-3; 7 nucleotides line up with TRBD2. J lost 2 bases, V lost 3 bases, and 5 bases had no gene match. Germline assignment: CDR1 WNHNN and CDR2 SYGVQD (reference sequence). The CDR3 is 15 residues long. CDR3 DNA: TGCGCCAGCAGTGATGAAGGGAGGGACACAGATACGCAGTATTTT. This translates into CASSDEGRDTDTQYF.

The chain carries TRBV13 and TRBJ2-7; D is perhaps TRBD1 (6 bases). With 3 bases removed from V and 4 bases from J, the gap between germline ends came to 10 bases. This CDR3 contains 13 residues. Germline loops: CDR1 PRHDT, CDR2 FYEKMQ (reference sequence). Here the CDR3 DNA reads TGTGCCAGCAGCTTTACAGGGAAGTACGAGCAGTACTTC. It translates to CASSFTGKYEQYF.

This clone has a single count. This chain links TRBV5-1 with TRBJ2-7; tentative D call: TRBD1 (6 bases). Looked up from germline, CDR1 is SGHRS and CDR2 is YFSETQ. This CDR3 has 16 residues. V lost 3 bases to trimming and J lost 2 bases, with 18 bases between them. In DNA, the CDR3 is TGCGCCAGCAGCTGGGGAGTAGGACAGATCACCTACGAGCAGTACTTC. Translation: CASSWGVGQITYEQYF.

This clone was counted once. The chain joins TRBV9 to TRBJ2-7, with 7 bases aligning to TRBD2. Germline-derived CDR1 and CDR2 are SGDLS and YYNGEE. Losses at the gene ends were 0 bases for V and 3 bases for J; bases not matched to a gene: 3. The CDR3 is made up of 14 amino acids. CDR3: CASSVGSGDYEQYF. Here the CDR3 DNA reads TGTGCCAGCAGCGTAGGAAGCGGGGACTACGAGCAGTACTTC.

V and J are TRBV4-1 and TRBJ2-1; 12 bases match TRBD2. The CDR3 has 16 amino acids. With 1 base clipped from V and 3 bases from J, the junction kept 1 base outside the gene matches. Germline CDR1 MGHRA, CDR2 YSYEKL. The CDR3, as DNA: TGCGCCAGCAGCCAAGGGACTAGCGGGGACTACAATGAGCAGTTCTTC. It is translated as CASSQGTSGDYNEQFF.

This chain links TRBV21-1 with TRBJ1-5; TRBD1 reflects the table's D call only, with no check against the DNA. TRBV21-1 counts as a pseudogene. The CDR3 is made up of 15 amino acids. CDR3 in amino acids: CASMGQGPLNQPQHF. The CDR3 region has the DNA TGTGCCAGCATGGGACAGGGTCCTCTTAATCAGCCCCAGCATTTT.

This sequence joins TRBV4-1 and TRBJ2-7, with 9 bases lining up with TRBD1. The CDR3 totals 14 residues. V dropped 5 bases and J dropped 2; count of bases not matched to a gene: 4. Germline V gives CDR1 MGHRA, CDR2 YSYEKL. CDR3 amino acids: CASSEGQGPYEQYF. The CDR3 nucleotides are TGCGCCAGCAGCGAGGGACAGGGACCCTACGAGCAGTACTTC.

The V gene is TRBV12-5, the J gene TRBJ2-7; TRBD1 matches 7 bases. V lost 1 base and J lost 2; bases outside the gene matches: 5. Germline CDR1 and CDR2: LGHNT and FRNRAP. The CDR3 is 15 residues long. DNA for the CDR3: TGTGCTAGTGGTTTGGACTGGGACAGAGCCTACGAGCAGTACTTC. Its translation is CASGLDWDRAYEQYF.

V and J are TRBV11-1 and TRBJ2-7; 7 bases line up with TRBD2. Germline V gene data show CDR1 as SGHAT and CDR2 as FQDESV (reference sequence). CDR3 length: 14 residues. V lost 2 bases and J lost 4; bases outside the gene matches: 5. CDR3 residues: CASSLRLAEYEQYF. CDR3 nucleotides: TGTGCCAGCAGCTTACGGCTAGCGGAGTACGAGCAGTACTTC.

The rearrangement joins TRBV27 to TRBJ2-5, with D maybe TRBD2 (7 bases). The CDR3 length is 13 residues. Germline V gives CDR1 MNHEY, CDR2 SMNVEV (reference sequence). Trimming removed 5 bases from V and 7 bases from J, with 14 bases in between. The CDR3 region has the DNA TGTGCCAGCAGTCTGGGGGGGGCGGGGACCCAGTACTTC. Protein product: CASSLGGAGTQYF.

This clone was observed a few times. The rearrangement joins TRBV5-6 to TRBJ1-1; TRBD1 might be the D (6 bases). Germline V gene lookup returns CDR1 SGHDT and CDR2 YYEEEE. The CDR3 spans 14 residues. The V end was cut by 4 bases, the J end by 0 bases, with 10 bases between. CDR3 sequence: CASSPGHLNTEAFF. The CDR3, as DNA: TGTGCCAGCAGCCCGGGACACCTGAACACTGAAGCTTTCTTT.

This chain links TRBV19 with TRBJ1-5; D uncertain. Trimming took off 4 bases at V and 0 bases at J, with 10 bases between the two ends. CDR3 size: 15 residues. Per the germline V gene, CDR1 is LNHDA and CDR2 is SQIVND (reference sequence). The CDR3 DNA reads as TGTGCCAGTAGTACGTCAGATTATAGCAATCAGCCCCAGCATTTT. The encoded protein is CASSTSDYSNQPQHF.

This clone has just one count. This sequence joins TRBV5-4 and TRBJ2-7, with D possibly TRBD1 on 7 matching bases. V was shortened by 2 bases and J by 3 bases, with 21 bases between the two germline ends. This CDR3 comprises 17 residues. Germline CDR1 reads SGHNT; CDR2 reads YYREEE (reference sequence). The CDR3 loop reads CASSLPLAGGNYYEQYF. CDR3 coding DNA: TGTGCCAGCAGCTTACCTCTGGCAGGGGGGAACTACTACGAGCAGTACTTC. The full variable domain, its missing parts supplied by reference TRBV5-4 and TRBJ2-7, is ETGVTQSPTHLIKTRGQQVTLRCSSQSGHNTVSWYQQALGQGPQFIFQYYREEENGRGNFPPRFSGLQFPNYSSELNVNALELDDSALYLCASSLPLAGGNYYEQYFGPGTRLTVT.

The gene calls are TRBV11-3 and TRBJ2-7; possibly TRBD2 for D (5 bases). This CDR3 region has 13 residues. V was clipped by 3 bases and J by 2 bases, with 8 bases between them. Per germline, CDR1 SGHNT and CDR2 YENEEA. The CDR3 sequence: CASSFPGTYEQYF. CDR3 bases: TGTGCCAGCAGCTTCCCGGGGACCTACGAGCAGTACTTC.

The chain is built from TRBV11-2 and TRBJ1-4; no clear D. Trimming stripped 2 bases from V and 4 bases from J, with 11 bases between. CDR1 and CDR2 from the germline V gene are SGHAT and FQNNGV. The CDR3 contains 15 residues. CDR3 sequence reads: CASSLIGGGNEKLFF. DNA of the CDR3: TGTGCCAGCAGCTTAATCGGAGGCGGTAATGAAAAACTGTTTTTT.

This clone was counted a single time. V gene TRBV27 combines with J gene TRBJ2-7, with D tentatively TRBD1 (5 bases). In germline, CDR1 is MNHEY, CDR2 SMNVEV (reference sequence). CDR3 length: 16 amino acids. Trimming took 3 bases from V and 4 from J, leaving 19 bases between them. CDR3 in DNA: TGTGCCAGCAGTTTTTCCGACAGCCCCGGGTATTACGAGCAGTACTTC. It is translated as CASSFSDSPGYYEQYF.

V gene TRBV1 combines with J gene TRBJ2-3; TRBD2, the table's D call, lacks a check against the DNA. TRBV1 is a pseudogene locus. There are 21 residues in the CDR3. The CDR3 coding sequence is TGCACCAGCAGCCGCTGGACGGGACTAGCGGGAGCTATTCTACTGGGAGATACGCAGTATTTT. This codes for CTSSRWTGLAGAILLGDTQYF.

V usage is TRBV6-1 and J usage is TRBJ2-3; 12 bases are shared with TRBD2. CDR3 size: 16 residues. CDR1 MNHNS and CDR2 SASEGT come from the germline V gene. V was pared by 2 bases and J by 6 bases, with 6 bases of the junction left unmatched. The CDR3 DNA sequence: TGTGCCAGCAGTGAATACTATGGACTAGCGGGGGATACGCAGTATTTT. It translates to CASSEYYGLAGDTQYF.

This sequence joins TRBV9 and TRBJ1-3, with D unresolved. The V gene lost 3 bases and the J gene lost 0 bases, with 4 bases spanning the gap. The germline gives CDR1 SGDLS, CDR2 YYNGEE. The CDR3 has 13 amino acids. The chain's CDR3 is CASSDSSGNTIYF. DNA of the CDR3: TGTGCCAGCAGCGACTCCTCTGGAAACACCATATATTTT. The complete variable domain, with remaining parts taken from reference TRBV9 and TRBJ1-3, reads DSGVTQTPKHLITATGQRVTLRCSPRSGDLSVYWYQQSLDQGLQFLIQYYNGEERAKGNILERFSAQQFPDLHSELNLSSLELGDSALYFCASSDSSGNTIYFGEGSWLTVV.

The gene calls are TRBV5-4 and TRBJ2-7; 7 bases are shared with TRBD2. This CDR3 spans 14 amino acids. Trimming took 4 bases from V and 6 from J; bases not matched to a gene: 10. The germline V gene has CDR1 SGHNT and CDR2 YYREEE (reference sequence). CDR3 nucleotide sequence: TGTGCCAGCAGCCCGAGGAGCGGGGAGGCCGAGCAGTACTTC. This gives the protein CASSPRSGEAEQYF. Full variable domain (missing parts from reference TRBV5-4 and TRBJ2-7): ETGVTQSPTHLIKTRGQQVTLRCSSQSGHNTVSWYQQALGQGPQFIFQYYREEENGRGNFPPRFSGLQFPNYSSELNVNALELDDSALYLCASSPRSGEAEQYFGPGTRLTVT.

The chain joins TRBV27 to TRBJ2-7, with TRBD2 identical over 7 bases. CDR3 length: 15 amino acids. With V trimmed by 2 bases and J by 0 bases, 4 bases remained unmatched. CDR1 and CDR2 from the germline V gene are MNHEY and SMNVEV (reference sequence). CDR3 residues: CASSLTAGSSYEQYF. The DNA of the CDR3 is TGTGCCAGCAGTTTAACAGCGGGATCCTCCTACGAGCAGTACTTC.

V is TRBV7-8 and J is TRBJ1-1; D remains ambiguous. Germline lookup yields CDR1 SGHVS and CDR2 FQNEAQ. The germline V and J ends were trimmed by 1 base and 10 bases, with 25 bases remaining between them. This CDR3 is built from 17 residues. CDR3 coding DNA: TGTGCCAGCAGCTTAGAATACTCTGCTGTTTCCACCGCTTCAGCTTTCTTT. This encodes CASSLEYSAVSTASAFF.

The rearrangement links TRBV30 to TRBJ2-1; 7 nucleotides agree with TRBD2. The CDR3 length is 15 residues. CDR1 GTSNPN and CDR2 SVGIG come from the germline V gene (reference sequence). Trimming took 4 bases from V and 4 from J; bases not matched to a gene: 10. The CDR3 region has the DNA TGTGCCTGGACCGTTGGGCTAGCGGAATACAATGAGCAGTTCTTC. Its translation: CAWTVGLAEYNEQFF. Filled out from reference TRBV30 and TRBJ2-1, the complete variable domain reads SQTIHQWPATLVQPVGSPLSLECTVEGTSNPNLYWYRQAAGRGLQLLFYSVGIGQISSEVPQNLSASRPQDRQFILSSKKLLLSDSGFYLCAWTVGLAEYNEQFFGPGTRLTVL.